The T cell receptor beta chain described here comes from a study of shared clonotypes between healthy human individuals (dated by TCRdb to the early 2020s). Study-level background: A couple of women and a few men aged 18 to 49 years were included in the cohort. For each donor, three plates each were used for CD4 naive and CD4 memory, two plates were used for CD8 naive, and one plate was used for CD8 memory. The study deeply sequenced blood TCR repertoires of several healthy adults to estimate repertoire size and the extent of clonotype sharing between individuals. To increase sequencing depth and limit assay-specific biases, different laboratories used diverse techniques to prepare libraries and sequence TCR repertoires. Each donor's leukapheresis produced roughly between roughly 0.85 and 9.5 billion PBMCs.

Comments on this clone: Its antigen remains undetermined. No per-base quality is available; no much larger clone lies one base away.

TCR CDR3 regions were amplified from genomic DNA by multiplex PCR using the deep immunoSEQ assay. For each cell subset, the extracted genomic DNA was distributed evenly across all wells of several immunoSEQ 96-well plates, and each plate served as one replicate. For sorted subsets, 150 to 200 ng genomic DNA, equal to some 30,000 T cell genomes, was loaded into each replicate PCR. Purified libraries were measured with a Qubit 3.0 fluorometer, size-checked on a Bioanalyzer 2100, and measured again with the KAPA Library Quantification kit. Each immunoSEQ 96-well plate was sequenced on its own single-read 150-cycle Illumina NextSeq 550 flow cell. In the paper's pipeline: The immunoSEQ output contained only junctional sequences without quality scores, so filtering could not match that applied to full-length reads. To assign V/J genes and CDR3, sequences were annotated using PyIR, a Python wrapper for IgBLAST v1.9, with IMGT germline references. Any read was removed if the V/J assignment was weak (E-value above 1e-6), the CDR3 was missing, or the read contained stop codons, out-of-frame junctions, or ambiguous translated residues. V3J clonotypes were defined as sequences sharing the same inferred V gene, J gene, and CDR3 amino acid sequence. To compute the percentage overlap between repertoires, the number of shared unique clonotypes was divided by the size of the smaller repertoire. Richness of each repertoire was evaluated using RTK rarefaction, the Chao1 estimator, and Recon v2.1 estimates of unobserved clonotypes. For all TCRbeta clonotypes obtained by the gDNA method from four donors, generation probabilities were computed with OLGA. TCRdb obtained this table from immuneACCESS and retained in-frame rearrangements with V and J assigned. These tables miss some clones; where compared with another copy, unresolved V genes account for less than half of the shortfall, and the remainder is unexplained. That table is the source of V, J and clone size, and D and trimming were worked out from the DNA. This sample holds 330,000 or so clones; around 67% were observed only once. In total, the top ten clones hold roughly 10% of the sample.

Spanning cysteine to phenylalanine, the CDR3 consists of 16 amino acids. The DNA shown is the 48-base CDR3, in frame from base 1. The germline V gene provides CDR1 SGHVS and CDR2 FQNEAQ. Trimmed from V: 5 bases; trimmed from J: 5 bases; junction bases lacking a gene match: 14. Overall results and qualifications from the work: Higher generation probabilities were observed for clonotypes shared by all four sorted-subset donors than for non-shared clonotypes. Incomplete sequencing was indicated by rarefaction of sorted-subset datasets, despite the large sequencing depth. When a handful of donors were compared, the shared fraction of clonotypes was 5% to 6.5% for naive CD4, less than 4% for naive CD8, 2.3% for memory CD4, and 0.35% to 0.4% for memory CD8. Sampling was limited to blood, and TCR repertoires in tissue likely differ from TCR repertoires in blood. Pairwise subsampling led to the expectation that sequencing depth would affect the degree of clonotype sharing among donors. Because the study included only a small number of donors, the genetic and exposure-history diversity represented was limited. Naive subsets generally had larger estimated clonotype richness than memory subsets did.

The donors were healthy, HIV-negative adults with no recently reported acute infections or vaccinations. Only Caucasian adults living in Nashville, Tennessee, USA were represented among the donors. CD4+ T cells were enriched by magnetic negative selection; naive cells were then positively selected on CD45RA, and the negative fraction formed the memory subset. Blood was collected by leukapheresis, and PBMCs were isolated by Ficoll-Histopaque density gradient centrifugation and then cryopreserved in liquid nitrogen vapor phase. Purity and quantity of every magnetically sorted T cell population were checked by analytical flow cytometry. From each sorted fraction, genomic DNA was isolated and quantified by UV absorbance on a Nanodrop 2000c.

The TCR originated in a man younger than 45 in good health. The sequence is built from TRBV7-8 and TRBJ2-7; 8 middle bases align to TRBD1. Source material: memory CD4+ T cells sorted from blood. The cell subset or site label, read with the paper, signifies: CD45RA-negative fraction. The CDR3 corresponds to CASSPSRTGNSHEQYF. The DNA sequence is as follows: TGTGCCAGCAGCCCGAGTCGGACAGGGAATTCCCACGAGCAGTACTTC.